This section outlines one T cell receptor beta chain sequence together with its context. This clonotype was detected only a few times. Its antigen is not yet known. Base qualities were left out, and no much larger clone turns up one base away. The junction shows trimming of 8 bases on V and 4 bases on J, plus 12 bases between the germline ends. Reading the germline V gene gives CDR1 MNHEY and CDR2 SVGEGT. Measured from the cysteine to the phenylalanine, the CDR3 is 12 residues long. Left in the record is the CDR3 DNA by itself, 36 bases read in frame from the first base. Ficoll-Paque density gradient centrifugation was the method used to isolate PBMCs. The data were taken from a study of T-cell memory formation after mild COVID-19 (dated by TCRdb to the early 2020s). With regard to the full study: Most TCR sequence clusters were specific to one of the two donors. The cohort was made up of two young adult volunteers, one female and one male, who were previously healthy. T-cell clones expanding and contracting after mild COVID-19 in two donors were tracked by longitudinal TCRalpha and TCRbeta repertoire sequencing. The study at large found these results: From day 15 to 85, contracting clones showed balanced CD4/CD8 phenotypes, whereas a second wave of clones that expanded from day 15 to 37 leaned towards CD4+. Only a couple of mild cases were covered in the study, and larger cohorts including severe cases with pre-infection samples were considered necessary. The second-wave clones that peaked on day 37 were not confirmed to be SARS-CoV-2 specific. Some responding clones were detected in pre-infection memory, which suggested that pre-existing cross-reactive memory T cells had joined the SARS-CoV-2 response. Contracting CD4+ clones were found mainly in CM and EM memory subsets, while CD8+ clones were enriched in EMRA.

TCRdb lists the instrument as Illumina NovaSeq 6000. TCRalpha and TCRbeta cDNA libraries were constructed by 5'RACE with constant-segment primers, with sample barcodes and unique molecular identifiers being introduced. Trizol reagent was used to extract RNA from every sample. Library amplification was performed in two PCR steps, and a second sample barcode and Illumina TruSeq adapters were introduced in the second step. The libraries were sequenced on an Illumina NovaSeq using 2 x 150 bp paired-end reads. As for the authors' bioinformatics: With migec v1.2.7, reads were demultiplexed and then collapsed into UMI-guided consensus sequences. Using mixcr v2.1.11, UMI consensuses were aligned to TRA and TRB V and J templates and then assembled into clonotypes. Expanded or contracted clonotypes were those called significant by both edgeR and NoisET, with noise models trained on biological replicates. For edgeR calls, a false discovery rate-adjusted p below 0.01 and a log2 fold-change threshold of 1 were applied. As an exploratory analysis of dynamics, max-normalized trajectories of the 1000 most abundant clonotypes were examined by PCA with hierarchical clustering. Each responding clone was given a CD4 or CD8 phenotype based on the CD4+ and CD8+ repertoires, which had been sequenced separately. TCRdb ran its own pipeline on the public reads, namely fastp trimming at Q25 and MiXCR clone calling, and kept in-frame beta chains. Rows merge per CDR3 protein into single entries with the most common DNA and genes. TCRdb's processing, not the authors', yielded these V and J calls. A total of around 260,000 distinct CDR3 sequences appear in this sample, roughly 15% of them only once. Around a fifth of the sample belongs to the ten largest clones.

This receptor chain uses TRBV6-2 or TRBV6-3 and TRBJ2-7; perhaps TRBD2 is the D gene, with 7 bases matching. Sequences were obtained from PBMCs or a T cell subset sorted from them (not recorded which). The sequence came from a man aged 18 to 35 who had mild COVID-19 (a few samples of this study predate the infection). The sample titles of this study are shuffled in the database, so cell type and time point are left out; the donor was told from shared clones. The DNA sequence follows: TGTGCCAGCGGAGGGGGGGGATACGAGCAGTACTTC. Its protein reads: CASGGGGYEQYF.